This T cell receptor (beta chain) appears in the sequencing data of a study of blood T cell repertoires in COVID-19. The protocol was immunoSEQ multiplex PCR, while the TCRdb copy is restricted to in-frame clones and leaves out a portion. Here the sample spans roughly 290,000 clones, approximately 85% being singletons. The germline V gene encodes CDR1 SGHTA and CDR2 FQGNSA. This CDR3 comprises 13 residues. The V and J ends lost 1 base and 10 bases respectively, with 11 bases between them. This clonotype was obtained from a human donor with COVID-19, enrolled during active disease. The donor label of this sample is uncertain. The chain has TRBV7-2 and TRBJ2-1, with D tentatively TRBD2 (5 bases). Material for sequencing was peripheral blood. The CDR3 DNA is TGTGCCAGCAGCTTAGTGCGGGTCCTAGAGCAGTTCTTC. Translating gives CASSLVRVLEQFF.